This T cell receptor (beta chain) was sequenced for a study of breast tumors, draining lymph nodes, adjacent tissues. General observations from the study: Data fit most tumor T cells coming from lymph node, expanding in tumor. Luminal-like breast cancer showed significantly greater tumor-nontumor repertoire similarity than basal-like breast cancer did. That most tumor T cells come from lymph nodes remained unproven.

About this clonotype itself: Its antigen remains unknown. This may be a read error, as it is one base from a much larger clone.

V was shortened by 7 bases and J by 5 bases, with 10 bases between the two germline ends. The CDR3 consists of 12 residues. Germline V gene lookup returns CDR1 LNHDA and CDR2 SQIVND (reference sequence). Breast cancer patients provided tissue from their axillary draining lymph nodes. A single record per CDR3 protein comes from TCRdb applying MiXCR to the multiplex PCR reads. The sample has around 250,000 distinct CDR3 sequences, roughly a third seen once. This rearrangement joins TRBV19 to TRBJ2-3; D gene unclear. Sequencing input: axillary lymph node tissue. This receptor was taken from a female donor with breast cancer. Some clones in this sample may be carry-over from other donors' samples. CDR3 region: CASKGSVDTQYF. The DNA for the CDR3 is TGTGCCAGTAAAGGGTCGGTAGATACGCAGTATTTT.